This T cell receptor beta chain derives from a study of T cell responses to AZD1222 COVID-19 vaccine. Findings and limits, study-wide: Of the AZD1222 recipients, only five to seven were seropositive at baseline. Targets within unmutated variant regions were reportedly found for nearly half of spike-specific TCRs. White British donors predominated, females outnumbered males, and clonal diversity was possibly underestimated.

Measured with immunoSEQ multiplex PCR; TCRdb has only the in-frame clones, and not every one. This sample has about 120,000 clones; about 91% occur once, and the top ten carry 1.5% to 2%. The germline V gene encodes CDR1 SEHNR and CDR2 FQNEAQ (reference sequence). The CDR3 contains 13 residues. V was clipped by 9 bases and J by 1 base, with 12 bases between them. As to this clone: Its antigen is currently unknown.

This TCR was sampled from an adult in good health. This sample comprised peripheral blood, obtained on day 0 of AZD1222 vaccination. The rearrangement uses TRBV7-9 and TRBJ2-5; D gene uncertain. CDR3 sequence reads: CASQSLTQETQYF. CDR3 in DNA: TGTGCCAGTCAGTCTCTGACCCAAGAGACCCAGTACTTC.